A single sample is the source of the 32 T cell receptor beta chains below, sequenced in a study of PD-L1 blockade in urothelial cancer. The table came from immunoSEQ multiplex PCR; TCRdb's copy has only in-frame clones and leaves some out. The data show some 80,000 clones, 85% seen once. Time point indicated: pretreatment peripheral blood. The sample consisted of PBMCs, taken around atezolizumab (anti-PD-L1) treatment. Every receptor here comes from a man aged 35 to 55 with urothelial cancer.

This chain uses TRBV6-1 with TRBJ1-2; D not certain. The germline gives CDR1 MNHNS, CDR2 SASEGT. The germline V and J ends were trimmed by 1 base and 4 bases, with 10 bases remaining between them. The CDR3 is 14 residues long. This CDR3 is CASSEEEGAYGYTF. In nucleotides, the CDR3 is TGTGCCAGCAGTGAAGAAGAGGGTGCCTATGGCTACACCTTC.

The V and J genes are TRBV30 and TRBJ1-6; 10 nucleotides agree with TRBD1. V gave up 3 bases and J gave up 11 bases; unmatched junction bases: 7. In germline, CDR1 is GTSNPN, CDR2 SVGIG (reference sequence). The CDR3 is made up of 14 amino acids. CDR3 in amino acids: CAWSPGQGYPPLHF. The DNA of the CDR3 is TGTGCCTGGAGCCCGGGACAGGGGTATCCACCCCTCCACTTT. The full variable domain, its missing parts supplied by reference TRBV30 and TRBJ1-6, is SQTIHQWPATLVQPVGSPLSLECTVEGTSNPNLYWYRQAAGRGLQLLFYSVGIGQISSEVPQNLSASRPQDRQFILSSKKLLLSDSGFYLCAWSPGQGYPPLHFGNGTRLTVT.

The rearrangement joins TRBV7-3 to TRBJ2-7, with a weak D call TRBD2 (6 bases). CDR3 length: 17 amino acids. The V and J ends lost 1 base and 1 base respectively, with 17 bases between them. CDR1 and CDR2 from the germline V gene are SGHTA and FQGTGA. The CDR3: CASSLMSTGVGSYEQYF. The CDR3 coding sequence is TGTGCCAGCAGCTTAATGTCTACGGGAGTGGGGTCCTACGAGCAGTACTTC.

This chain uses TRBV6-5 with TRBJ2-1; 9 bases align to TRBD1. V lost 5 bases and J lost 9; bases outside the gene matches: 11. Germline V gene sequence: CDR1 MNHEY, CDR2 SVGAGI. The length of the CDR3 is 15 residues. In nucleotides, the CDR3 is TGTGCCAGCAGTATGCCGGGACAGGGATTTGGTGAGCAGTTCTTC. This gives the protein CASSMPGQGFGEQFF.

The chain has TRBV7-9 and TRBJ1-1; D might be TRBD1 (5 bases). The germline V gene has CDR1 SEHNR and CDR2 FQNEAQ (reference sequence). Trimming stripped 4 bases from V and 6 bases from J, with 9 bases between. The CDR3 has 12 amino acids. CDR3 in amino acids: CASSYQGSEAFF. DNA for the CDR3: TGTGCCAGCAGCTACCAGGGTTCTGAAGCTTTCTTT.

J is TRBJ2-3 and V is TRBV5-1; no clear D gene. The germline CDR1 and CDR2 sequences are SGHRS and YFSETQ. The germline V and J ends were trimmed by 2 bases and 6 bases, with 4 bases remaining between them. The CDR3 runs 11 residues. The CDR3: CASSFRDTQYF. In DNA, the CDR3 is TGCGCCAGCAGCTTCAGGGATACGCAGTATTTT. Drawing the rest from reference TRBV5-1 and TRBJ2-3, the complete variable domain is KAGVTQTPRYLIKTRGQQVTLSCSPISGHRSVSWYQQTPGQGLQFLFEYFSETQRNKGNFPGRFSGRQFSNSRSEMNVSTLELGDSALYLCASSFRDTQYFGPGTRLTVL.

The chain has TRBV19 and TRBJ1-4, with TRBD1 matching over 8 bases. The germline V gene encodes CDR1 LNHDA and CDR2 SQIVND (reference sequence). This CDR3 contains 15 residues. Germline trimming cut 4 bases from V and 8 bases from J; bases unmatched to any gene: 9. The CDR3 sequence is CASSTTGQGWEKLFF. CDR3 in DNA: TGTGCCAGTAGTACGACCGGACAGGGTTGGGAAAAACTGTTTTTT.

The chain links TRBV5-4 to TRBJ1-2, with a tentative D call TRBD1 (6 bases). CDR1 SGHNT and CDR2 YYREEE come from the germline V gene (reference sequence). The CDR3 spans 14 residues. Trimming left V 3 bases short and J 5 bases short, with 14 bases between. CDR3 sequence (DNA): TGTGCCAGCAGCTCCCGACAGGCTGCTTATGGCTACACCTTC. It codes for CASSSRQAAYGYTF.

This rearrangement joins TRBV10-1 to TRBJ2-1; the match to TRBD1 covers 10 bases. Germline assignment: CDR1 WNHNN and CDR2 SYGVQD (reference sequence). V shed 6 bases and J 6 bases; nucleotides not matched to a gene: 2. The CDR3 loop spans 13 amino acids. CDR3 coding DNA: TGCGCCAGCAGCTGGACAGGGGGCAATGAGCAGTTCTTC. Encoded protein: CASSWTGGNEQFF.

The V and J genes are TRBV28 and TRBJ1-2; TRBD1 matches 9 bases. The CDR3 covers 13 residues. J was trimmed by 8 bases and V by 7 bases; bases with no gene match: 8. Germline V gene lookup returns CDR1 MDHEN and CDR2 SYDVKM. CDR3 amino acids: CASTPGQGEGYTF. The CDR3, as DNA: TGTGCCAGCACCCCGGGACAGGGTGAAGGCTACACCTTC.

The chain couples TRBV30 to TRBJ2-7, with D possibly being TRBD2 (5 bases). V lost 5 bases to trimming and J lost 7 bases, with 15 bases between them. CDR3 length: 12 residues. Germline V CDR1 and CDR2: GTSNPN, SVGIG (reference sequence). CDR3 in amino acids: CAWERGGGEQYF. DNA of the CDR3: TGTGCCTGGGAACGAGGAGGTGGTGAGCAGTACTTC.

The chain combines TRBV6-6 with TRBJ2-3, with a possible D match to TRBD2 (7 bases). The V gene's germline CDR1 is MNHNY and CDR2 SVGAGI (reference sequence). The CDR3 is 15 amino acids. V lost 2 bases, J lost 1 base, and 10 bases lay in between. CDR3 sequence (DNA): TGTGCCAGCAGTTACGGCGGGGGCCGCACAGATACGCAGTATTTT. Protein sequence: CASSYGGGRTDTQYF.

The table lists this clone with a few counts. The CDR3: CASSVNSIPGIETQYF. In DNA, the CDR3 is TGTGCCAGCAGCGTAAACTCCATCCCGGGTATCGAGACCCAGTACTTC. The V call is TRBV9, the J call TRBJ2-5; D is unresolved. The germline CDR1 and CDR2 sequences are SGDLS and YYNGEE. V was clipped by 1 base and J by 5 bases, with 18 bases between them. The CDR3 is made up of 16 amino acids.

This chain links TRBV6-1 with TRBJ2-2; 12 nucleotides align to TRBD2. The germline gives CDR1 MNHNS, CDR2 SASEGT. CDR3 length: 17 residues. V trimming: 3 bases; J trimming: 3 bases; junction bases outside the gene matches: 5. CDR3 protein: CASSEGLAGLDTGELFF. CDR3 nucleotides: TGTGCCAGCAGTGAGGGACTAGCGGGTCTAGACACCGGGGAGCTGTTTTTT.

This clone was observed a single time. The DNA for the CDR3 is TGTGCCAGCAGTTTAGTTCGCGGATCGTATAGCAATCAGCCCCAGCATTTT. It specifies CASSLVRGSYSNQPQHF. The chain employs TRBV28 and TRBJ1-5; D unclear. V was clipped by 2 bases and J by 0 bases, with 14 bases between them. Germline V gene lookup returns CDR1 MDHEN and CDR2 SYDVKM. The CDR3 sequence is 17 residues long.

This clone was seen more than once but under ten times. The chain has TRBV28 and TRBJ1-3; 8 nucleotides agree with TRBD1. The germline gives CDR1 MDHEN, CDR2 SYDVKM. The CDR3 spans 14 residues. With V trimmed by 6 bases and J by 1 base, 2 bases remained unmatched. The CDR3 sequence is CASRTGDSGNTIYF. In DNA form, the CDR3 reads TGTGCCAGCAGGACAGGGGATTCTGGAAACACCATATATTTT.

V usage is TRBV2 and J usage is TRBJ1-1; D is possibly TRBD1 (5 bases). Germline CDR1 is SNHLY and CDR2 is FYNNEI. V lost 8 bases and J lost 0, with 19 bases in between. The CDR3 totals 16 residues. The CDR3 reads CASGRPQAGVNTEAFF. The DNA of the CDR3 is TGTGCCAGCGGTCGACCCCAAGCGGGGGTGAACACTGAAGCTTTCTTT.

The V and J genes are TRBV7-2 and TRBJ1-2, with 9 bases matching TRBD1. The trim removed 5 bases at V and 8 bases at J, leaving 9 bases unmatched. The germline V gene has CDR1 SGHTA and CDR2 FQGNSA. This CDR3 is 14 amino acids long. The CDR3 DNA sequence: TGTGCCAGCAGCGCTAAACAGGGGGCCTACGGCTACACCTTC. Amino acid sequence: CASSAKQGAYGYTF.

This rearrangement joins TRBV21-1 to TRBJ2-7; the table's TRBD1 call for D was not verified on the DNA. TRBV21-1 is a pseudogene segment. This CDR3 has 15 residues. The CDR3 loop reads CASSKVRDRGHEQYF. The CDR3 bases are TGTGCCAGCAGCAAAGTTAGGGACAGGGGACACGAGCAGTACTTC.

CDR3 region: CASSLEAAGLNQPQHF. In nucleotides, the CDR3 is TGTGCCAGCAGCTTAGAAGCGGCGGGGCTCAATCAGCCCCAGCATTTT. This chain links TRBV7-8 with TRBJ1-5; tentative D call: TRBD1 (5 bases). V lost 1 base, J lost 3 bases, and 13 bases lay in between. CDR1 is SGHVS and CDR2 is FQNEAQ in the germline V gene. The CDR3 spans 16 residues.

This clone occurred once. The V call is TRBV2, the J call TRBJ1-5; 7 positions match TRBD1. The CDR3 extends over 16 amino acids. The J segment lost 2 bases and the V segment lost 3 bases, leaving 7 bases of the junction unmatched. Germline lookup yields CDR1 SNHLY and CDR2 FYNNEI. The CDR3 DNA reads as TGTGCCAGCAGTGACTCCTCCACAGGGGGCAATCAGCCCCAGCATTTT. Encoded protein: CASSDSSTGGNQPQHF.

The chain links TRBV28 to TRBJ1-5; D gene ambiguous. The CDR3 consists of 13 residues. Trimming pared 6 bases from V and 11 bases from J, leaving 17 bases between. Germline V gene data show CDR1 as MDHEN and CDR2 as SYDVKM. The CDR3 region has the DNA TGTGCCAGCAGCCACCGAGGTGTAATTACCCAGCATTTT. This encodes CASSHRGVITQHF.

The chain couples TRBV6-6 to TRBJ1-1, with TRBD1 as a possible D gene (5 bases). The CDR3 sequence is 15 residues long. Trimming removed 0 bases at V and 4 bases at J, with 12 bases between. CDR1 MNHNY and CDR2 SVGAGI come from the germline V gene (reference sequence). CDR3 amino acids: CASSYSTGESTEAFF. The CDR3, as DNA: TGTGCCAGCAGTTACTCCACAGGAGAGAGCACTGAAGCTTTCTTT.

V usage is TRBV6-5 and J usage is TRBJ2-5; D is perhaps TRBD2 (5 bases). This CDR3 spans 15 amino acids. Trimming removed 4 bases at V and 2 bases at J, with 14 bases between. CDR1 is MNHEY, CDR2 SVGAGI, per germline. In DNA form, the CDR3 reads TGTGCCAGCAGTTCCGTAGCAGGAGGACAAGAGACCCAGTACTTC. Protein product: CASSSVAGGQETQYF.

The rearrangement joins TRBV9 to TRBJ2-1, with D perhaps TRBD2 (6 bases). This CDR3 is built from 15 residues. Germline V gene lookup returns CDR1 SGDLS and CDR2 YYNGEE. The V and J ends lost 5 bases and 5 bases respectively, with 17 bases between them. The CDR3 protein is CASSLPAGPHNEQFF. The CDR3 DNA reads TGTGCCAGCAGTCTACCCGCGGGGCCGCACAATGAGCAGTTCTTC.

J is TRBJ2-7 and V is TRBV28; a weak D match, TRBD1 (5 bases). CDR1 and CDR2 (germline): MDHEN, SYDVKM. The CDR3 contains 14 residues. Between the trimmed V and J ends, which lost 3 bases and 6 bases, there was a span of 15 bases. CDR3 bases: TGTGCCAGCAGTTTTGGGGCCAGGGCGAGCGAGCAGTACTTC. This translates into CASSFGARASEQYF.

The CDR3 here is CASSVSDSAQPQHF. CDR3 nucleotide sequence: TGTGCCAGCAGCGTTTCGGACAGCGCTCAGCCCCAGCATTTT. The chain combines TRBV9 with TRBJ1-5, with D possibly TRBD1 on 6 matching bases. Trimming took 2 bases from V and 6 from J, leaving 12 bases between them. The CDR3 consists of 14 residues. Germline V gene lookup returns CDR1 SGDLS and CDR2 YYNGEE. The full variable domain, its missing parts supplied by reference TRBV9 and TRBJ1-5, is DSGVTQTPKHLITATGQRVTLRCSPRSGDLSVYWYQQSLDQGLQFLIQYYNGEERAKGNILERFSAQQFPDLHSELNLSSLELGDSALYFCASSVSDSAQPQHFGDGTRLSIL.

As for this clone: The junction departs from the called germline gene at one end, perhaps through a read error. V usage is TRBV7-7 and J usage is TRBJ2-1; 8 nucleotides match TRBD1. The CDR3 has 13 amino acids. Per germline, CDR1 SSHAT and CDR2 FNYEAQ (reference sequence). The CDR3 sequence is CASSARQGTEQFF. DNA of the CDR3: TGTGCTAGCAGCGCCCGACAGGGGACTGAGCAGTTCTTC.

V is TRBV19 and J is TRBJ1-5, with TRBD1 matching 9 bases. Trimming removed 6 bases from V and 4 bases from J; junction bases left unmatched: 7. The CDR3 sequence is 15 residues long. Germline V gene data show CDR1 as LNHDA and CDR2 as SQIVND (reference sequence). This chain's CDR3 is CASSNTGGSNQPQHF. The CDR3 bases are TGTGCCAGTAGCAATACAGGGGGCTCGAATCAGCCCCAGCATTTT.

The rearrangement uses TRBV11-2 and TRBJ2-2; TRBD2 might be the D (6 bases). The CDR3 covers 15 residues. The ends were cut back, 4 bases at V and 2 bases at J, with 11 bases in the middle. CDR1 SGHAT and CDR2 FQNNGV come from the germline V gene. CDR3 in DNA: TGTGCCAGCAGCTGGAGGGACTTTAACACCGGGGAGCTGTTTTTT. Its translation is CASSWRDFNTGELFF.

This clone was seen only a few times. The rearrangement links TRBV13 to TRBJ1-2, with a tentative D call TRBD1 (6 bases). Trimming stripped 0 bases from V and 0 bases from J, with 17 bases between. The germline gives CDR1 PRHDT, CDR2 FYEKMQ (reference sequence). The CDR3 extends over 18 amino acids. The CDR3 spells CASSLGPYQTGSNYGYTF. As DNA, the CDR3 is TGTGCCAGCAGCTTAGGCCCCTACCAGACAGGCTCTAACTATGGCTACACCTTC.

J is TRBJ2-1 and V is TRBV28; D is possibly TRBD2 (6 bases). V was pared by 5 bases and J by 9 bases, with 11 bases between. Germline CDR1 MDHEN, CDR2 SYDVKM. The CDR3 has 12 residues. CDR3 sequence: CASSRGSVEQFF. CDR3 nucleotides: TGTGCCAGCAGTCGGGGGTCTGTTGAGCAGTTCTTC.